This TCR beta chain was identified in a study of OX40 agonist ivuxolimab in advanced cancers. Assay used: immunoSEQ multiplex PCR; TCRdb lists only in-frame clones, some missing. This table has tens of thousands of clones, about 85% appearing once. This CDR3 has 15 residues. Germline values: CDR1 MDHEN, CDR2 SYDVKM. V lost 2 bases, J lost 3 bases, and 5 bases stayed unmatched. V gene TRBV28 combines with J gene TRBJ2-7; 9 bases are shared with TRBD2. The receptor comes from an adult with an advanced solid tumor such as melanoma, head and neck, liver or kidney cancer. The specimen comprised CD4+ or CD8+ T cells sorted from blood, sampled in a trial of the OX40 agonist ivuxolimab. The CDR3 region has the DNA TGTGCCAGCAGTTTAAGCGGGGGGCGGAACTACGAGCAGTACTTC. Amino acids: CASSLSGGRNYEQYF.